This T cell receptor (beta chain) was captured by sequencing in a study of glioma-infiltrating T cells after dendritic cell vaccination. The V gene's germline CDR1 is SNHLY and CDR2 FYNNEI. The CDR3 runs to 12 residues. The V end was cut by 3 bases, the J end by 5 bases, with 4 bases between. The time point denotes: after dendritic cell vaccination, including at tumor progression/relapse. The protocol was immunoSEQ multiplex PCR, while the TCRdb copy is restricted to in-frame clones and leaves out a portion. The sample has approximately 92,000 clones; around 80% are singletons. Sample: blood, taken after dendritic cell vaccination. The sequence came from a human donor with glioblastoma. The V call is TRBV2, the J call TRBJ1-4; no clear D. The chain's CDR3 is CASSDGNEKLFF. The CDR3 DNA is TGTGCCAGCAGTGACGGGAATGAAAAACTGTTTTTT.